This entry is about one TCR beta chain. No antigen is known for it. This entry is derived from a study of shared clonotypes between healthy human individuals. At the level of the study: Per donor, CD8 memory used one plate, CD8 naive used two, CD4 memory used three and CD4 naive used three. Broader study findings: Clonotype sharing across a few donors was observed for 4% to 5.5% of naive CD4 clonotypes. Though the depth was large, rarefaction showed that sorted-subset sequencing was incomplete.

Measured with immunoSEQ multiplex PCR; TCRdb has only the in-frame clones, and not every one. The sample shows about 2.4 million clones, over 85% of them seen only once. Free of recent acute infections or vaccinations, the donors were healthy HIV-negative adults. Germline-derived CDR1 and CDR2 are SGHTA and FQGNSA. V lost 5 bases, J lost 3 bases, and 5 bases stayed unmatched. This CDR3 has 15 amino acids. The rearrangement links TRBV7-2 to TRBJ2-1; 9 nucleotides agree with TRBD2. The sample comprised naive CD4+ T cells from PBMCs. Subset of the sample: CD45RA+ positively selected. This clonotype was sampled from a young man in good health. Some clones in this sample may be carry-over from other donors' samples. DNA for the CDR3: TGTGCCAGCAGCGTTAGCGGGAGCAACTACAATGAGCAGTTCTTC. Protein product: CASSVSGSNYNEQFF.